The rows below give T cell receptor beta chains drawn from one sample of a study of T cell responses to AZD1222 COVID-19 vaccine. Using immunoSEQ multiplex PCR, the repertoire was profiled, and TCRdb retains in-frame clones only, with some absent. The sample yields 140,000 to 150,000 clones, about 81% seen once. Sequencing was performed on peripheral blood, taken on day 0 of MenACWY control vaccination. These receptors all stem from an adult in good health. Both conserved end residues are part of each CDR3. A D gene is named only where the DNA matches it firmly. A row's size may be missing; if present it is once, few, many or a size class.

NA	TRBV25-1	NA	TRBJ1-5	CASRGEGNQPQHF	TGTGCCAGCAGAGGCGAGGGGAATCAGCCCCAGCATTTT
TRBD1	TRBV29-1	NA	TRBJ1-4	CSVEVTGGPEKLFF	TGCAGCGTTGAAGTCACAGGGGGCCCGGAAAAACTGTTTTTT
NA	TRBV6-5	NA	TRBJ2-7	CASKSSLSSYEQYF	TGTGCCAGCAAGTCTAGCCTGAGCTCCTACGAGCAGTACTTC
NA	TRBV6-2/TRBV6-3	medium-sized	TRBJ1-2	CASSYSDGYTF	TGTGCCAGCAGTTACTCCGATGGCTACACCTTC
NA	TRBV5-6	NA	TRBJ1-1	CASSLASGNTEAFF	TGTGCCAGCAGCTTGGCGTCGGGGAACACTGAAGCTTTCTTT
TRBD2	TRBV6-1	NA	TRBJ2-3	CASTPAGVGDTQYF	TGTGCCAGCACCCCAGCGGGGGTAGGGGATACGCAGTATTTT
NA	TRBV5-1	NA	TRBJ2-5	CASTVQEGEETQYF	TGCGCCAGCACCGTACAGGAAGGGGAGGAGACCCAGTACTTC
NA	TRBV2	NA	TRBJ2-2	CASTPFSGAKNTGELFF	TGTGCCAGCACCCCCTTTTCGGGGGCGAAAAACACCGGGGAGCTGTTTTTT
NA	TRBV24-1	once	TRBJ2-3	CATSEGTLMDTQYF	TGTGCCACCAGTGAAGGGACGTTAATGGATACGCAGTATTTT
NA	TRBV15	few	TRBJ1-5	CATSRERGQPYSNQPQHF	TGTGCCACCAGCAGAGAAAGGGGCCAGCCTTATAGCAATCAGCCCCAGCATTTT
NA	TRBV19	NA	TRBJ2-7	CASSVTATYEQYF	TGTGCCAGTAGCGTAACGGCAACCTACGAGCAGTACTTC
NA	TRBV18	once	TRBJ2-6	CASSSQPSGANVLTF	TGTGCCAGCTCATCACAGCCATCTGGGGCCAACGTCCTGACTTTC
NA	TRBV6-5	NA	TRBJ2-5	CASKRAGKYQETQYF	TGTGCCAGCAAACGAGCAGGGAAATACCAAGAGACCCAGTACTTC
TRBD1	TRBV12-3/TRBV12-4	few	TRBJ1-2	CASSTGGKVGYTF	TGTGCCAGCAGTACAGGGGGCAAGGTTGGCTACACCTTC
NA	TRBV3-1/TRBV3-2	NA	TRBJ2-1	CASSLRGSRVTNEQFF	TGTGCCAGCAGCCTCCGCGGTAGCCGAGTGACCAATGAGCAGTTCTTC
NA	TRBV19	NA	TRBJ1-4	CASSIGTHNEKLFF	TGTGCCAGTAGTATTGGGACACATAATGAAAAACTGTTTTTT
NA	TRBV6-5	medium-sized	TRBJ2-7	CASSYSGGEQYF	TGTGCCAGCAGTTACTCAGGGGGAGAGCAGTACTTC
NA	TRBV10-2	once	TRBJ1-5	CASSESSDNQPQHF	TGCGCCAGCAGTGAGTCTTCAGATAATCAGCCCCAGCATTTT
TRBD2	TRBV7-2	NA	TRBJ2-1	CASSERLAGGPYNEQFF	TGTGCCAGCAGCGAACGCCTAGCGGGGGGGCCCTACAATGAGCAGTTCTTC
NA	TRBV21-1	NA	TRBJ1-6	CASGNGWQLLCSYNSPLHF	TGTGCCAGCGGGAATGGTTGGCAACTTCTTTGCTCCTATAATTCACCCCTCCACTTT
NA	TRBV2	NA	TRBJ1-3	CASSETPFDTIYF	TGTGCCAGCAGTGAAACGCCTTTTGACACCATATATTTT
TRBD1	TRBV4-1	NA	TRBJ1-3	CASSHGQDPGNTIYF	TGCGCCAGCAGCCACGGACAGGACCCTGGAAACACCATATATTTT
NA	TRBV9	NA	TRBJ1-2	CASSEPHSPNGYTF	TGTGCCAGCAGCGAGCCCCACAGCCCAAATGGCTACACCTTC
TRBD1	TRBV5-4	NA	TRBJ1-1	CASSSWTGNTEAFF	TGTGCCAGCAGTTCCTGGACAGGCAACACTGAAGCTTTCTTT
TRBD1	TRBV18	few	TRBJ1-3	CASSSRQGSSGNTIYF	TGTGCCAGCTCATCACGACAGGGAAGCTCGGGAAACACCATATATTTT
NA	TRBV2	NA	TRBJ2-2	CASSRQGGAGELFF	TGTGCCAGCAGTAGGCAGGGCGGCGCCGGGGAGCTGTTTTTT
NA	TRBV11-3	NA	TRBJ2-2	CASRGTGNTGELFF	TGTGCCAGCAGGGGGACGGGGAACACCGGGGAGCTGTTTTTT
NA	TRBV11-2	few	TRBJ1-5	CASSFQGNQPQHF	TGTGCCAGCAGCTTTCAGGGCAATCAGCCCCAGCATTTT
NA	TRBV18	NA	TRBJ1-2	CASSPDWGSYGYTF	TGTGCCAGCTCACCCGACTGGGGGAGCTATGGCTACACCTTC
NA	TRBV6-4	few	TRBJ1-6	CASSDRDNSPLHF	TGTGCCAGCAGTGACAGGGATAATTCACCCCTCCACTTT
NA	TRBV14	NA	TRBJ1-1	CASSPRRGLNTEAFF	TGTGCCAGCAGCCCAAGGAGGGGTCTGAACACTGAAGCTTTCTTT
NA	TRBV4-2	NA	TRBJ1-5	CASSQRRLSDQPQHF	TGTGCCAGCAGCCAAAGAAGGCTCAGCGATCAGCCCCAGCATTTT
NA	TRBV14	once	TRBJ1-2	CASSQDQRLGGYTF	TGTGCCAGCAGCCAAGATCAAAGGTTGGGCGGCTACACCTTC
TRBD2	TRBV2	NA	TRBJ2-3	CASSGERGEADTQYF	TGTGCCAGCAGTGGCGAGCGGGGGGAGGCAGATACGCAGTATTTT
NA	TRBV14	NA	TRBJ2-7	CASSQEVRGSYEQYF	TGTGCCAGCAGCCAAGAAGTCAGGGGAAGTTACGAGCAGTACTTC
TRBD1	TRBV5-8	once	TRBJ2-5	CASSLGDSIQETQYF	TGTGCCAGCAGCTTGGGGGACAGTATCCAAGAGACCCAGTACTTC